A single sample gave rise to the 5 T cell receptor beta chains below, sequenced in a study of identical twins. TCRdb processed the 5' RACE reads anew with MiXCR; each CDR3 protein has one entry. The data hold approximately 1.8 million distinct CDR3 sequences, with around 33% observed a single time. Sequenced input: cord blood. Every receptor here comes from a newborn girl in good health.

This clonotype was seen once. The chain uses TRBV6-6 and TRBJ2-1; 13 bases are shared with TRBD2. This CDR3 is 17 amino acids long. With 2 bases clipped from V and 9 bases from J, the junction kept 10 bases outside the gene matches. Germline CDR1 reads MNHNY; CDR2 reads SVGAGI (reference sequence). The CDR3 is CASSYPNTRLAGGEQFF. CDR3 DNA: TGTGCCAGCAGTTACCCGAATACGCGACTAGCGGGAGGTGAGCAGTTCTTC.

V is TRBV20-1 and J is TRBJ1-1; tentatively, D is TRBD1 (5 bases). V lost 6 bases and J 1 base, leaving 12 bases between the germline ends. CDR3 length: 13 residues. Germline V CDR1 and CDR2: DFQATT, SNEGSKA (reference sequence). CDR3 in amino acids: CSAGAGPNTEAFF. The DNA for the CDR3 is TGCAGTGCCGGGGCGGGGCCGAACACTGAAGCTTTCTTT.

J is TRBJ2-2 and V is TRBV20-1; D may correspond to TRBD1 or TRBD2 (5 bases each). Germline lookup yields CDR1 DFQATT and CDR2 SNEGSKA (reference sequence). CDR3 length: 13 residues. Trimming shortened V by 3 bases and J by 4 bases, and 9 bases separated the two germline ends. The CDR3 here is CSASGTFTGELFF. In DNA form, the CDR3 reads TGCAGTGCTAGCGGGACCTTCACCGGGGAGCTGTTTTTT.

The rearrangement links TRBV7-9 to TRBJ1-5; tentatively, D is TRBD1 (6 bases). Germline values: CDR1 SEHNR, CDR2 FQNEAQ (reference sequence). This CDR3 is built from 16 residues. V was trimmed by 4 bases and J by 4 bases, leaving 17 bases between them. The CDR3 loop reads CASSSPGALWNQPQHF. The CDR3 DNA reads TGTGCCAGCAGCTCGCCGGGGGCCCTCTGGAATCAGCCCCAGCATTTT.

This clonotype was counted once. The rearrangement uses TRBV6-2 or TRBV6-3 and TRBJ2-7; weak D call: TRBD2 (5 bases). The CDR3 length is 17 residues. The V gene's germline CDR1 is MNHEY and CDR2 SVGEGT. V was pared by 6 bases and J by 1 base, with 22 bases between. The CDR3 sequence is CASRRVALGTLSYEQYF. The CDR3 DNA reads TGTGCCAGCAGGCGGGTTGCCCTTGGCACTCTATCCTACGAGCAGTACTTC.